Listed here are 17 T cell receptor beta chains from one sample, sequenced in a study of PD-1 blockade in classical Hodgkin lymphoma. Clones were sequenced by immunoSEQ multiplex PCR, and TCRdb holds only the in-frame ones, with some missing. Here the sample spans about 18,000 clones, approximately 81% being singletons. Time point in this sample: cycle 4 day 1 (C4D1), after six to seven weeks of nivolumab. All trial patients relapsed after autologous stem cell transplantation. Purified CD4+ T cells were obtained from thawed PBMCs through magnetic negative selection. The sample in question was CD4+ T cells from blood, obtained before the fourth cycle of nivolumab. These receptor sequences come from a human donor with classical Hodgkin lymphoma.

This clone was found a few times. The V and J genes are TRBV5-5 and TRBJ1-6; possible D gene TRBD1, 6 bases. Trimming stripped 4 bases from V and 4 bases from J, with 12 bases between. Per germline, CDR1 SGHKS and CDR2 YYEKEE (reference sequence). This CDR3 is 15 amino acids long. The CDR3 coding sequence is TGTGCCAGCAGCACGGACAGAAATTATAATTCACCCCTCCACTTT. This codes for CASSTDRNYNSPLHF.

The chain recombines TRBV2 with TRBJ2-5; 7 bases fit TRBD1. This CDR3 has 14 residues. The J segment lost 5 bases and the V segment lost 2 bases, leaving 5 bases of the junction unmatched. Germline CDR1 is SNHLY and CDR2 is FYNNEI. CDR3 sequence (DNA): TGTGCCAGCAGTGAATTGGACAGGCCCGAGACCCAGTACTTC. It codes for CASSELDRPETQYF.

This clone showed up just a few times. V gene TRBV7-2 combines with J gene TRBJ2-7, with D possibly being TRBD2 (5 bases). This CDR3 has 14 residues. Germline V gives CDR1 SGHTA, CDR2 FQGNSA. The germline V and J ends were trimmed by 1 base and 5 bases, with 12 bases remaining between them. DNA for the CDR3: TGTGCCAGCAGCTTAGGAGGGAGTAACAACGAGCAGTACTTC. This codes for CASSLGGSNNEQYF.

The chain links TRBV6-6 to TRBJ1-1, with D possibly matching TRBD1 (6 bases). Germline assignment: CDR1 MNHNY and CDR2 SVGAGI (reference sequence). V was clipped by 5 bases and J by 8 bases, with 15 bases between them. The CDR3 is made up of 13 amino acids. This CDR3 reads CASSTARQAEAFF. The CDR3 nucleotides are TGTGCCAGCAGTACCGCCCGACAGGCAGAAGCTTTCTTT.

V and J are TRBV10-2 and TRBJ2-2, with D possibly matching TRBD2 (6 bases). Germline V gene sequence: CDR1 WSHSY, CDR2 SAAADI. The length of the CDR3 is 17 residues. V was shortened by 0 bases and J by 1 base, with 12 bases between the two germline ends. CDR3 bases: TGCGCCAGCAGTGAGTCGAAGGGACTCCTGAACACCGGGGAGCTGTTTTTT. This sequence encodes CASSESKGLLNTGELFF.

The chain has TRBV19 and TRBJ1-4, with D unresolved. The CDR3 totals 14 residues. V was shortened by 5 bases and J by 7 bases, with 14 bases between the two germline ends. The germline CDR1 and CDR2 sequences are LNHDA and SQIVND (reference sequence). The CDR3, as DNA: TGTGCCAGTAGTGGAACATTTATACTTGAAAAACTGTTTTTT. The encoded protein is CASSGTFILEKLFF.

This clone turned up a few times. This sequence joins TRBV7-2 and TRBJ2-3, with D maybe TRBD2 (5 bases). This CDR3 has 15 residues. Trimming took 5 bases from V and 0 from J, leaving 12 bases between them. The germline CDR1 and CDR2 sequences are SGHTA and FQGNSA. CDR3 coding DNA: TGTGCCAGCAGCCAACCAGGAGGAAGCACAGATACGCAGTATTTT. Its translation: CASSQPGGSTDTQYF.

The chain has TRBV19 and TRBJ1-1, with D possibly matching TRBD1 (6 bases). V gave up 5 bases and J gave up 0 bases, with 10 bases separating them. The length of the CDR3 is 14 residues. CDR1 LNHDA and CDR2 SQIVND come from the germline V gene (reference sequence). CDR3 protein: CASSPGHLNTEAFF. The CDR3 bases are TGTGCCAGTAGTCCGGGACATTTGAACACTGAAGCTTTCTTT.

This rearrangement joins TRBV11-2 to TRBJ2-3; 8 bases map to TRBD1. CDR3 length: 14 residues. V gave up 5 bases and J gave up 4 bases; unmatched junction bases: 5. The germline CDR1 and CDR2 sequences are SGHAT and FQNNGV. CDR3 amino acids: CASSRTGRADTQYF. CDR3 sequence (DNA): TGTGCCAGCAGCCGGACAGGGAGAGCAGATACGCAGTATTTT.

V gene TRBV4-3 combines with J gene TRBJ2-2; unclear D gene. Germline CDR1 is LGHNA and CDR2 is YSLEER. V lost 1 base to trimming and J lost 8 bases, with 8 bases between them. The CDR3 consists of 13 residues. DNA for the CDR3: TGCGCCAGCAGCCAAGGAGGACGGGGGGAGCTGTTTTTT. Encoded protein: CASSQGGRGELFF.

Only a few counts were recorded for this clone. This chain joins TRBV14 and TRBJ1-1; D is undetermined. This CDR3 is 13 amino acids long. V was cut by 6 bases and J by 1 base, with 9 bases left in between. The V gene's germline CDR1 is SGHDN and CDR2 FVKESK. The CDR3 spells CASSLSRNTEAFF. CDR3 DNA: TGTGCCAGCAGTTTGTCCAGGAACACTGAAGCTTTCTTT.

This chain joins TRBV11-2 and TRBJ2-4; D is tentatively TRBD1 or TRBD2 (6 bases each). This CDR3 contains 15 residues. Germline V gives CDR1 SGHAT, CDR2 FQNNGV. V was clipped by 5 bases and J by 1 base, with 12 bases between them. In nucleotides, the CDR3 is TGTGCCAGCAGCGTGACGGGGGCGGCCAAAAACATTCAGTACTTC. As protein: CASSVTGAAKNIQYF.

This sequence joins TRBV9 and TRBJ2-2; D is undetermined. Trimming took 5 bases from V and 5 from J, leaving 7 bases between them. Germline lookup yields CDR1 SGDLS and CDR2 YYNGEE. This CDR3 spans 12 amino acids. The CDR3: CASSRRTGELFF. The DNA for the CDR3 is TGTGCCAGCAGTAGACGGACCGGGGAGCTGTTTTTT.

The rearrangement uses TRBV6-5 and TRBJ1-4, with D perhaps matching TRBD1 (5 bases). Germline values: CDR1 MNHEY, CDR2 SVGAGI. Trimming removed 0 bases at V and 8 bases at J, with 13 bases between. CDR3 length: 15 residues. The CDR3: CASSYSWGEGEKLFF. The CDR3 bases are TGTGCCAGCAGTTACTCGTGGGGAGAGGGGGAAAAACTGTTTTTT.

The chain links TRBV11-2 to TRBJ1-1; D gene unclear. The CDR3 length is 15 residues. Between the trimmed V and J ends, which lost 2 bases and 4 bases, there was a span of 14 bases. Germline assignment: CDR1 SGHAT and CDR2 FQNNGV. The CDR3 DNA reads TGTGCCAGCAGCTTAATGGGGAGGTCGGGCACTGAAGCTTTCTTT. Its protein product is CASSLMGRSGTEAFF.

As concerns this clone: Other DNA sequences in this specimen translate into the identical CDR3. The chain carries TRBV28 and TRBJ1-2, with D perhaps matching TRBD1 (5 bases). Germline V gene data show CDR1 as MDHEN and CDR2 as SYDVKM. CDR3 length equals 12 residues. The CDR3 region is CASNRGNYGYTF. As DNA, the CDR3 is TGTGCTTCTAACCGGGGGAACTATGGCTACACCTTC.

The CDR3, as DNA: TGCGCCAGCAGCCAAGATAGAGGGAGTCGCCCAGATACGCAGTATTTT. Translated: CASSQDRGSRPDTQYF. The chain combines TRBV4-3 with TRBJ2-3; weak D call: TRBD2 (5 bases). Trimming removed 0 bases from V and 4 bases from J, with 14 bases in between. This CDR3 is 16 amino acids long. Germline loops: CDR1 LGHNA, CDR2 YSLEER.